This paragraph reports one TCR beta chain. A read error may account for a junction end that differs from germline. A second about 6 to 12 cycle PCR used barcoded and J-beta primers. TCRdb re-called the 5' RACE reads through MiXCR, storing one row per CDR3 protein. The repertoire holds just under 900,000 distinct CDR3 sequences, with 29% as singletons. These data are taken from a study of blood T cells in healthy people across ages. The CDR3 runs to 14 residues. This sequence was found in a woman older than 75 in good health. The specimen was blood. The chain uses TRBV12-3 or TRBV12-4 and TRBJ2-1; possible D gene TRBD2, 6 bases. The CDR3 here is CACSKAGGRSEQFF. In DNA form, the CDR3 reads TGTGCCTGCAGCAAAGCGGGTGGGCGATCGGAGCAGTTCTTC.